Shown below are 19 T cell receptor beta chains from a single sample sequenced in a study of cytomegalovirus exposure and HLA in healthy donors. The PCR contained 60 Vbeta and 13 Jbeta primers. Profiling relied on immunoSEQ multiplex PCR, and the TCRdb table lists in-frame clones only, not all of them. Of some 130,000 clones listed, approximately 63% are singletons. What was sequenced was PBMCs. The receptor source for this set is a woman aged 60-70 years in good health and CMV-seropositive.

The rearrangement joins TRBV5-1 to TRBJ2-1; 13 nucleotides line up with TRBD2. Germline CDR1 and CDR2: SGHRS and YFSETQ. This CDR3 has 15 residues. V was pared by 4 bases and J by 9 bases, with 7 bases of the junction left unmatched. CDR3 sequence: CASSLLAGGLGEQFF. CDR3 sequence (DNA): TGCGCCAGCAGCCTACTAGCGGGAGGGCTCGGTGAGCAGTTCTTC. Supplemented by reference TRBV5-1 and TRBJ2-1, the full variable domain reads KAGVTQTPRYLIKTRGQQVTLSCSPISGHRSVSWYQQTPGQGLQFLFEYFSETQRNKGNFPGRFSGRQFSNSRSEMNVSTLELGDSALYLCASSLLAGGLGEQFFGPGTRLTVL.

V usage is TRBV28 and J usage is TRBJ1-5, with D perhaps TRBD1 (6 bases). V lost 6 bases to trimming and J lost 4 bases, with 16 bases between them. CDR1 and CDR2 from the germline V gene are MDHEN and SYDVKM. The CDR3 runs to 15 residues. The CDR3 DNA sequence: TGTGCCAGCAGAACCACTACAGGGCGAAATCAGCCCCAGCATTTT. It is translated as CASRTTTGRNQPQHF.

This chain uses TRBV9 with TRBJ2-1; 7 bases line up with TRBD1. Germline V CDR1 and CDR2: SGDLS, YYNGEE. Trimming at V came to 4 bases and at J to 3 bases, leaving 16 bases not matched to a gene. This CDR3 is built from 18 residues. The CDR3 reads CASSFLPSQGKDYNEQFF. CDR3 sequence (DNA): TGTGCCAGCAGCTTCCTCCCTTCACAGGGGAAGGACTACAATGAGCAGTTCTTC.

The chain couples TRBV28 to TRBJ1-5; 8 bases align to TRBD1. Germline V lookup: CDR1 MDHEN, CDR2 SYDVKM. This CDR3 is built from 15 residues. Trimming removed 2 bases from V and 5 bases from J; junction bases left unmatched: 5. The CDR3 here is CASSLAGTGHQPQHF. Here the CDR3 DNA reads TGTGCCAGCAGTTTAGCCGGGACAGGTCATCAGCCCCAGCATTTT.

V and J are TRBV5-1 and TRBJ2-3, with D tentatively TRBD1 (6 bases). Deletions cut 5 bases from V and 3 bases from J, with 13 bases between. CDR1 is SGHRS, CDR2 YFSETQ, per germline. This CDR3 spans 14 amino acids. The CDR3 coding sequence is TGCGCCAGCAGTTCAGACACAGGGACAGATACGCAGTATTTT. This gives the protein CASSSDTGTDTQYF.

As DNA, the CDR3 is TGTGCCAGCAGTGAAGGGGGGACTAGCGGGAATGAGCAGTTCTTC. Residues: CASSEGGTSGNEQFF. This chain uses TRBV2 with TRBJ2-1; 12 nucleotides align to TRBD2. The J segment lost 7 bases and the V segment lost 1 base, leaving 2 bases of the junction unmatched. CDR1 and CDR2 (germline): SNHLY, FYNNEI. The CDR3 covers 15 residues.

This chain uses TRBV18 with TRBJ1-1; 10 bases map to TRBD1. With V trimmed by 6 bases and J by 2 bases, 9 bases remained unmatched. The CDR3 contains 16 residues. The germline CDR1 and CDR2 sequences are KGHSH and LQKENI. The CDR3 bases are TGTGCCAGCTCGCACGGGACAGGGGCCCCAAACACTGAAGCTTTCTTT. Its protein product is CASSHGTGAPNTEAFF.

The V call is TRBV5-1, the J call TRBJ2-2, with D hard to call. Trimming took 0 bases from V and 2 from J, leaving 5 bases between them. Germline V CDR1 and CDR2: SGHRS, YFSETQ. The length of the CDR3 is 14 residues. The CDR3 region is CASSLGGNTGELFF. CDR3 nucleotide sequence: TGCGCCAGCAGCTTGGGCGGAAACACCGGGGAGCTGTTTTTT.

Only a few counts were recorded for this clone. V and J are TRBV5-1 and TRBJ1-1; D not resolved. The ends were cut back, 0 bases at V and 1 base at J, with 7 bases in the middle. The CDR3 runs to 14 residues. Germline CDR1 and CDR2: SGHRS and YFSETQ. The CDR3, as DNA: TGCGCCAGCAGCTTGGGAGACAAGAACACTGAAGCTTTCTTT. It encodes CASSLGDKNTEAFF.

The chain employs TRBV7-9 and TRBJ2-1; 9 nucleotides line up with TRBD1. Trimming removed 6 bases from V and 7 bases from J; junction bases left unmatched: 10. Germline CDR1 reads SEHNR; CDR2 reads FQNEAQ (reference sequence). This CDR3 is 15 amino acids long. The chain's CDR3 is CASRYGQGKRNEQFF. The CDR3 region has the DNA TGTGCCAGCAGGTACGGACAGGGGAAGAGGAATGAGCAGTTCTTC.

The gene calls are TRBV5-1 and TRBJ2-2, with TRBD1 as a possible D gene (6 bases). CDR1 and CDR2 (germline): SGHRS, YFSETQ. The CDR3 runs 16 residues. V was pared by 5 bases and J by 0 bases, with 14 bases between. CDR3 nucleotide sequence: TGCGCCAGCAGACCCAGACAGGCGACGAACACCGGGGAGCTGTTTTTT. Amino acid sequence: CASRPRQATNTGELFF. Based on the CDR3 plus reference TRBV5-1 and TRBJ2-2, the full variable domain is KAGVTQTPRYLIKTRGQQVTLSCSPISGHRSVSWYQQTPGQGLQFLFEYFSETQRNKGNFPGRFSGRQFSNSRSEMNVSTLELGDSALYLCASRPRQATNTGELFFGEGSRLTVL.

The chain combines TRBV11-2 with TRBJ2-7, with D unclear. V was trimmed by 1 base and J by 1 base, leaving 5 bases between them. Germline V lookup: CDR1 SGHAT, CDR2 FQNNGV. This CDR3 is 13 amino acids long. This CDR3 reads CASSLGSSYEQYF. In DNA form, the CDR3 reads TGTGCCAGCAGCTTAGGCAGTTCCTACGAGCAGTACTTC.

The chain couples TRBV14 to TRBJ2-7; perhaps TRBD2 as D (5 bases). V shed 1 base and J shed 3 bases, with 10 bases lying between them. CDR1 is SGHDN, CDR2 FVKESK, per germline. The CDR3 has 14 amino acids. The CDR3 reads CASSQGGSVYEQYF. As DNA, the CDR3 is TGTGCCAGCAGCCAAGGAGGGAGTGTCTACGAGCAGTACTTC.

The CDR3 DNA sequence: TGTGCCAGCAGCGTCAAGGCAGGGATGGACACTGAAGCTTTCTTT. Its protein product is CASSVKAGMDTEAFF. This rearrangement joins TRBV9 to TRBJ1-1, with D maybe TRBD1 (5 bases). The germline CDR1 and CDR2 sequences are SGDLS and YYNGEE. The CDR3 sequence is 15 residues long. The germline V and J ends were trimmed by 2 bases and 3 bases, with 14 bases remaining between them.

The rearrangement joins TRBV29-1 to TRBJ2-7, with 8 bases matching TRBD1. CDR1 is SQVTM and CDR2 is ANQGSEA in the germline V gene. This CDR3 has 13 residues. J gave up 4 bases and V 4 bases, and 6 bases lay outside the gene matches. Here the CDR3 DNA reads TGCAGCGTTGGCAGGACAGGGTTTTACGAGCAGTACTTC. Amino acids: CSVGRTGFYEQYF.

This clone was observed a few times. The chain is built from TRBV9 and TRBJ1-1, with a possible D match to TRBD1 (5 bases). Trimming removed 4 bases from V and 1 base from J, with 8 bases in between. Germline V gene sequence: CDR1 SGDLS, CDR2 YYNGEE. The CDR3 extends over 13 amino acids. The CDR3 bases are TGTGCCAGCAGCACAGACAGGAACACTGAAGCTTTCTTT. Its protein is CASSTDRNTEAFF.

V is TRBV7-3 and J is TRBJ1-2; 7 bases match TRBD1. Germline CDR1 and CDR2: SGHTA and FQGTGA. Trimming took 10 bases from V and 6 from J; bases not matched to a gene: 14. The CDR3 runs 14 residues. CDR3 DNA: TGTGCCACCTCTGACAGGGAAGTACGTGATGGCTACACCTTC. This encodes CATSDREVRDGYTF.

The J gene is TRBJ2-7, the V gene TRBV7-2; 9 positions agree with TRBD1. The CDR3 loop spans 15 amino acids. Trimming removed 5 bases from V and 3 bases from J; junction bases left unmatched: 8. Germline V gene data show CDR1 as SGHTA and CDR2 as FQGNSA. CDR3 coding DNA: TGTGCCAGCAGCCCCAGAGCGGACAGGGGCTACGAGCAGTACTTC. Protein product: CASSPRADRGYEQYF.

The chain carries TRBV4-1 and TRBJ2-2; 12 bases line up with TRBD2. J was trimmed by 3 bases and V by 1 base; bases with no gene match: 9. The CDR3 runs to 19 residues. The germline V gene encodes CDR1 MGHRA and CDR2 YSYEKL. The CDR3 DNA follows: TGCGCCAGCAGCCAAGCCCCGTCCGGACTAGCGGGGCACACCGGGGAGCTGTTTTTT. The encoded protein is CASSQAPSGLAGHTGELFF.